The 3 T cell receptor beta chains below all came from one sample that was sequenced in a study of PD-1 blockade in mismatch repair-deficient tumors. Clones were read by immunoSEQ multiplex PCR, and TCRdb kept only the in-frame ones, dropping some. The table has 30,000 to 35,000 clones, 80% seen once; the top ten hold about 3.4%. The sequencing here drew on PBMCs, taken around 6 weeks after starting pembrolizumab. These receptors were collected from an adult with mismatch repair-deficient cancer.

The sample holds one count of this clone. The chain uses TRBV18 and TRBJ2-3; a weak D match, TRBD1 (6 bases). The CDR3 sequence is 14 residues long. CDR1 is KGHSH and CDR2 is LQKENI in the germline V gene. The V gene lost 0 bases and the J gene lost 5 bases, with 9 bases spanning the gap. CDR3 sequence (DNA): TGTGCCAGCTCACCACCAGAGGACAGAGATACGCAGTATTTT. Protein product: CASSPPEDRDTQYF. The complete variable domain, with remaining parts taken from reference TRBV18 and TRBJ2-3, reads NAGVMQNPRHLVRRRGQEARLRCSPMKGHSHVYWYRQLPEEGLKFMVYLQKENIIDESGMPKERFSAEFPKEGPSILRIQQVVRGDSAAYFCASSPPEDRDTQYFGPGTRLTVL.

CDR3 bases: TGTGCCAGCAGTTTAAGGGGAGCAGGAGCGGGAGGATACACAGATACGCAGTATTTT. Protein sequence: CASSLRGAGAGGYTDTQYF. This chain joins TRBV27 and TRBJ2-3, with 9 bases aligning to TRBD2. Germline CDR1 reads MNHEY; CDR2 reads SMNVEV (reference sequence). This CDR3 contains 19 residues. Unmatched junction bases numbered 14, after V lost 2 bases and J lost 2 bases.

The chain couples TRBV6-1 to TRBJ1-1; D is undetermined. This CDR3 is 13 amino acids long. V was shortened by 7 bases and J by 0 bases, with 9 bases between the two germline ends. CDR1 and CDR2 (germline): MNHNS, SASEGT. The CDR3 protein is CASTSTLNTEAFF. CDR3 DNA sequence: TGTGCCAGCACCTCGACACTGAACACTGAAGCTTTCTTT.